This T cell receptor (beta chain) came from a study of blood T cells in healthy people across ages. Study outcomes and limitations: Estimates drawn from one million T cells were deemed to understate diversity.

Sample-barcoded 5' priming and a J-beta primer mix drove a second PCR of about 6 to 12 cycles. TCRdb itself ran the 5' RACE reads through MiXCR, one entry per CDR3 protein. This table holds over 600,000 distinct CDR3 sequences, roughly 43% found once. Comment on this clonotype: Its target is not known.

The CDR3 is 14 amino acids. J gave up 9 bases and V 1 base, and 5 bases lay outside the gene matches. Per germline, CDR1 LNHNV and CDR2 YYDKDF (reference sequence). The chain combines TRBV15 with TRBJ2-1; 8 bases fit TRBD2. The origin of this receptor is a man older than 75 in good health. The sample taken for sequencing was blood. CDR3 in amino acids: CATSRAGGPREQFF. The CDR3 DNA reads TGTGCCACCAGCAGAGCGGGAGGGCCGCGTGAGCAGTTCTTC.